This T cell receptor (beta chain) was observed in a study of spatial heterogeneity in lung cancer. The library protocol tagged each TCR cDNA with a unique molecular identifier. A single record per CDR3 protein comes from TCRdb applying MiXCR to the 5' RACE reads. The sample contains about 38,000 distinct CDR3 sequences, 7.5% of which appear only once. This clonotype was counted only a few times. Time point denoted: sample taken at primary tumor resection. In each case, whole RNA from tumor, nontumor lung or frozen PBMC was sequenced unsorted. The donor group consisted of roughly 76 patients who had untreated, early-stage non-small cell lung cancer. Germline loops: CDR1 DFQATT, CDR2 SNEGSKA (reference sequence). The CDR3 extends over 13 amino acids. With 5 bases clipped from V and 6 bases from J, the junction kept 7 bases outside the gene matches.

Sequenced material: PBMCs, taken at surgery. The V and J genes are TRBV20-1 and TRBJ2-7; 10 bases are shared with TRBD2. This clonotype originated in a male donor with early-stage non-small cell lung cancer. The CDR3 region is CSALAGGKVEQYF. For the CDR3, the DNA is TGCAGTGCTTTAGCGGGGGGCAAAGTCGAGCAGTACTTC.